The 18 T cell receptor beta chains presented below share a single source sample, sequenced in a study of T cell responses to AZD1222 COVID-19 vaccine. Produced via immunoSEQ multiplex PCR; TCRdb's table is partial and in-frame only. Among about 120,000 clones listed, just over 90% were seen once. The source was peripheral blood, collected 28 days after the second AZD1222 dose. Receptors were obtained from an adult who received the AZD1222 COVID-19 vaccine.

This clone was seen a handful of times. J is TRBJ2-7 and V is TRBV7-9; 7 nucleotides line up with TRBD2. V lost 5 bases, J lost 2 bases, and 21 bases stayed unmatched. Germline CDR1 is SEHNR and CDR2 is FQNEAQ (reference sequence). The CDR3 is made up of 19 amino acids. CDR3 nucleotide sequence: TGTGCCAGCAGCGGTAGGGAGGGGAGGACCCGAAGTAGTCCCTACGAGCAGTACTTC. Translated: CASSGREGRTRSSPYEQYF.

This rearrangement joins TRBV18 to TRBJ1-2, with 8 bases aligning to TRBD1. Per the germline V gene, CDR1 is KGHSH and CDR2 is LQKENI. Unmatched junction bases numbered 5, after V lost 0 bases and J lost 8 bases. The CDR3 has 14 residues. The CDR3 DNA follows: TGTGCCAGCTCACCACCGCAACAGGGGGAAGGCTACACCTTC. It specifies CASSPPQQGEGYTF.

The gene calls are TRBV29-1 and TRBJ1-2; the D is unclear. The CDR3 totals 12 residues. The V and J ends lost 4 bases and 4 bases respectively, with 10 bases between them. In germline, CDR1 is SQVTM, CDR2 ANQGSEA. The CDR3 spells CSVVSQAYGYTF. CDR3 sequence (DNA): TGCAGCGTTGTCTCGCAGGCCTATGGCTACACCTTC.

The V call is TRBV7-2, the J call TRBJ2-5; D perhaps matches TRBD1 (5 bases). This CDR3 is 15 amino acids long. The germline V gene encodes CDR1 SGHTA and CDR2 FQGNSA. V was pared by 5 bases and J by 0 bases, with 13 bases between. The CDR3 DNA sequence: TGTGCCAGCAGCCTACGAAGGGGAAACCAAGAGACCCAGTACTTC. Translated: CASSLRRGNQETQYF. Using reference TRBV7-2 and TRBJ2-5 for the parts outside the CDR3, the full variable domain is GAGVSQSPSNKVTEKGKDVELRCDPISGHTALYWYRQSLGQGLEFLIYFQGNSAPDKSGLPSDRFSAERTGGSVSTLTIQRTQQEDSAVYLCASSLRRGNQETQYFGPGTRLLVL.

The chain couples TRBV5-1 to TRBJ1-4, with D perhaps matching TRBD1 (5 bases). The CDR3 contains 15 residues. From germline, CDR1 is SGHRS and CDR2 YFSETQ. V was clipped by 3 bases and J by 6 bases, with 15 bases between them. CDR3 loop: CASSSQWGFDEKLFF. CDR3 in DNA: TGCGCCAGCAGCTCACAGTGGGGGTTTGATGAAAAACTGTTTTTT. The full variable domain, in which reference TRBV5-1 and TRBJ1-4 provide the parts outside the CDR3, is KAGVTQTPRYLIKTRGQQVTLSCSPISGHRSVSWYQQTPGQGLQFLFEYFSETQRNKGNFPGRFSGRQFSNSRSEMNVSTLELGDSALYLCASSSQWGFDEKLFFGSGTQLSVL.

V and J are TRBV5-4 and TRBJ2-3; D unclear. CDR1 is SGHNT, CDR2 YYREEE, per germline (reference sequence). This CDR3 has 12 residues. The V end lost 4 bases, the J end lost 4 bases, and 7 bases lay between the germline ends. CDR3 sequence (DNA): TGTGCCAGCAGCCACCCTGCAGATACGCAGTATTTT. It specifies CASSHPADTQYF.

The chain combines TRBV6-1 with TRBJ1-2, with TRBD1 matching over 9 bases. Germline V CDR1 and CDR2: MNHNS, SASEGT. Trimming at V came to 1 base and at J to 8 bases, leaving 8 bases not matched to a gene. CDR3 size: 15 residues. CDR3 in amino acids: CASSEGSGTGTGYTF. DNA of the CDR3: TGTGCCAGCAGTGAAGGCTCCGGGACAGGGACGGGCTACACCTTC.

This chain connects TRBV6-5 to TRBJ2-6; 8 bases align to TRBD1. The length of the CDR3 is 13 residues. Trimming cost V 8 bases and J 16 bases; bases outside gene matches: 13. Germline V lookup: CDR1 MNHEY, CDR2 SVGAGI. The CDR3 spells CASGIQGARGLTF. The CDR3 DNA sequence: TGTGCCAGCGGAATTCAGGGGGCTAGGGGGCTGACTTTC.

The CDR3, as DNA: TGCGCCAGCAGCTTGGCGGCGGCTCGAGGAAACGGCTACACCTTC. It codes for CASSLAAARGNGYTF. This chain joins TRBV5-1 and TRBJ1-2; D is ambiguous. V lost 0 bases and J 8 bases, leaving 17 bases between the germline ends. The CDR3 is 15 amino acids. Looked up from germline, CDR1 is SGHRS and CDR2 is YFSETQ.

The chain recombines TRBV5-1 with TRBJ2-3; 11 nucleotides align to TRBD2. Germline CDR1 and CDR2: SGHRS and YFSETQ. The CDR3 is made up of 17 amino acids. The V segment lost 0 bases and the J segment 4 bases; nucleotides outside the gene matches: 7. The CDR3 DNA sequence: TGCGCCAGCAGCTTGGCCGCTACTAGCGGGAGCCCAGATACGCAGTATTTT. Its translation is CASSLAATSGSPDTQYF.

The rearrangement uses TRBV7-2 and TRBJ1-1, with D tentatively TRBD1 (6 bases). V lost 1 base to trimming and J lost 5 bases, with 14 bases between them. CDR1 is SGHTA and CDR2 is FQGNSA in the germline V gene. The CDR3 has 15 residues. CDR3 sequence reads: CASSLEGRGGTEAFF. CDR3 DNA: TGTGCCAGCAGCTTAGAGGGCAGAGGGGGAACTGAAGCTTTCTTT.

J is TRBJ1-1 and V is TRBV10-2; the D is unclear. Germline CDR1 and CDR2: WSHSY and SAAADI. Trimming left V 0 bases short and J 0 bases short, with 8 bases between. The CDR3 totals 15 residues. The CDR3: CASSESQIMNTEAFF. CDR3 DNA: TGCGCCAGCAGTGAGTCTCAGATCATGAACACTGAAGCTTTCTTT.

This rearrangement joins TRBV9 to TRBJ1-1, with a tentative D call TRBD1 (6 bases). The CDR3 is made up of 15 amino acids. Germline-derived CDR1 and CDR2 are SGDLS and YYNGEE. V was shortened by 2 bases and J by 2 bases, with 13 bases between the two germline ends. The CDR3 region has the DNA TGTGCCAGCAGCGTCGGTCGGGGGGCTAACACTGAAGCTTTCTTT. This codes for CASSVGRGANTEAFF.

The chain employs TRBV6-2 or TRBV6-3 and TRBJ1-5, with D perhaps matching TRBD1 (6 bases). V dropped 6 bases and J dropped 9 bases, with 12 bases sitting between them. This CDR3 has 12 amino acids. CDR1 and CDR2 (germline): MNHEY, SVGEGT. CDR3 coding DNA: TGTGCCAGCAGCCAGGGGCTCCCGCCCCAGCATTTT. This gives the protein CASSQGLPPQHF.

The chain links TRBV7-9 to TRBJ2-2; 10 positions match TRBD1. V shed 6 bases and J 4 bases; nucleotides not matched to a gene: 5. This CDR3 has 15 amino acids. Germline V gene sequence: CDR1 SEHNR, CDR2 FQNEAQ (reference sequence). CDR3 DNA: TGTGCCAGCAGACCCGACAGGGGGCGCACCGGGGAGCTGTTTTTT. This sequence encodes CASRPDRGRTGELFF.

The rearrangement joins TRBV7-2 to TRBJ1-5; D gene ambiguous. From germline, CDR1 is SGHTA and CDR2 FQGNSA. The V end was cut by 5 bases, the J end by 8 bases, with 13 bases between. The CDR3 extends over 13 amino acids. CDR3 DNA sequence: TGTGCCAGCAGCCCCGTATGGCTTGAGCCCCAGCATTTT. Translated, it gives CASSPVWLEPQHF.

J is TRBJ1-4 and V is TRBV7-9, with unresolved D. V was shortened by 5 bases and J by 5 bases, with 24 bases between the two germline ends. Germline values: CDR1 SEHNR, CDR2 FQNEAQ (reference sequence). The CDR3 runs 18 residues. In DNA, the CDR3 is TGTGCCAGCAGCCCGCCGGAGGTTAACGGGCCTGTCAATGAAAAACTGTTTTTT. Amino acids: CASSPPEVNGPVNEKLFF.

This chain uses TRBV5-1 with TRBJ2-1, with 7 bases identical to TRBD1. V trimming: 0 bases; J trimming: 9 bases; junction bases outside the gene matches: 6. Germline V gene lookup returns CDR1 SGHRS and CDR2 YFSETQ. The CDR3 runs 14 residues. In DNA form, the CDR3 reads TGCGCCAGCAGCTTGGGAGGGGGCCCGGGTGAGCAGTTCTTC. It translates to CASSLGGGPGEQFF.